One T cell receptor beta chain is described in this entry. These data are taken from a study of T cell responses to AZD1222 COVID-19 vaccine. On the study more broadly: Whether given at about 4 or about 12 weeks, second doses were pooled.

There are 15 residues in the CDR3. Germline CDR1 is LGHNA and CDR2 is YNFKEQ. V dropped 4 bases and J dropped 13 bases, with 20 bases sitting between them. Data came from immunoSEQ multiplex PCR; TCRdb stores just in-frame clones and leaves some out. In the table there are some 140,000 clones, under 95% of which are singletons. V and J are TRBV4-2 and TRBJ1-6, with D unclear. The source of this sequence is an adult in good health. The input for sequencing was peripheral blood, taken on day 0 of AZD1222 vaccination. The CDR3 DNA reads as TGTGCCAGCAGCCCTCGGGAGACAACGACAATTCCCCTCCACTTT. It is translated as CASSPRETTTIPLHF.